This entry concerns a single T cell receptor beta chain. How the authors handled the data: Scientists estimated how many nucleated cells there were by amplifying reference gene primers. Assay used: immunoSEQ multiplex PCR; TCRdb lists only in-frame clones, some missing. The V and J calls and clone size are taken from that table; D and trimming were inferred from the DNA. The data hold about 210,000 clones, with approximately 80% observed a single time. This record belongs to a study of blood T cell repertoires in COVID-19. Whole-study context: From the United States, Italy and Spain came samples of acute and convalescent COVID-19. The analysed material was cDNA or gDNA that came from T cells, B-cell-depleted T cells, or PBMCs.

CDR1 is MNHEY and CDR2 is SMNVEV in the germline V gene (reference sequence). The CDR3 is 16 residues long. Trimming left V 0 bases short and J 2 bases short, with 8 bases between. The chain has TRBV27 and TRBJ2-6; tentatively, D is TRBD1 (5 bases). Sequenced: peripheral blood. The receptor comes from a man aged 35 to 55 who had recovered from COVID-19. This CDR3 reads CASSLSIGAGANVLTF. DNA of the CDR3: TGTGCCAGCAGTTTATCGATAGGGGCTGGGGCCAACGTCCTGACTTTC.